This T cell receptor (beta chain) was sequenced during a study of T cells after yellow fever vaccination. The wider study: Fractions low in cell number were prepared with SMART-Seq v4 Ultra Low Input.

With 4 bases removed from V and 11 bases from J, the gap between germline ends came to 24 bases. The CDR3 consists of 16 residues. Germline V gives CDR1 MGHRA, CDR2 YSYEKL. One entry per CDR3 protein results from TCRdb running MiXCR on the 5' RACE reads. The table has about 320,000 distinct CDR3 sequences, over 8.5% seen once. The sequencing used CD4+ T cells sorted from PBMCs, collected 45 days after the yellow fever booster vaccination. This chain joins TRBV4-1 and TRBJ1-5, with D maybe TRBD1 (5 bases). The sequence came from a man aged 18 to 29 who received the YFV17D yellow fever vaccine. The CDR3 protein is CASSPGGTVPPKTQHF. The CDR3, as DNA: TGCGCCAGCAGCCCCGGTGGGACGGTCCCCCCGAAGACCCAGCATTTT.